At least ten counts were recorded for the clone carrying this TCR beta chain. The study recruited people aged roughly 18 to 95 years across approximately 23 US areas. The record originates from a study of blood T cell repertoires in COVID-19. CDR1 and CDR2 from the germline V gene are LGHDT and YNNKEL (reference sequence). The CDR3 runs to 14 residues. V shed 5 bases and J shed 0 bases, with 10 bases lying between them. Assay: immunoSEQ multiplex PCR; the TCRdb copy retains only in-frame clones and omits some. The data hold about 280,000 clones, with about 85% observed a single time. This chain connects TRBV3-1 (or the pseudogene TRBV3-2) to TRBJ2-5; weak D call: TRBD1 (6 bases). The sequenced material came from PBMCs or T cells enriched from blood (not recorded which). The TCR comes from a woman between 45 and 60 years old who had recovered from COVID-19. The CDR3 DNA is TGTGCCAGCAGCTCCCAGGGGCACCAAGAGACCCAGTACTTC. Translation gives CASSSQGHQETQYF.